This T cell receptor beta chain was observed in a study of shared clonotypes between healthy human individuals (dated by TCRdb to 2020 to 2022). Regarding the research as a whole: The cohort comprised a couple of women and three men aged 18 to 49 years. For each donor, CD4 naive and CD4 memory were each run on three plates, CD8 naive on two plates, and CD8 memory on one plate. To estimate repertoire size and how much clonotypes are shared between individuals, the study performed deep sequencing of blood TCR repertoires from roughly five healthy adults. Libraries were prepared and TCR repertoires were sequenced by different laboratories using diverse techniques, in order to increase sequencing depth and limit assay-specific biases. Per donor, leukapheresis produced somewhere between about 0.94 and 9.5 billion PBMCs. The paper as a whole reports these results and caveats: Because the study included a small number of donors, the genetic and exposure-history diversity represented was limited. Sampling was limited to blood, and TCR repertoires in tissue likely differ from TCR repertoires in blood. Across a few donors, 4.5% to 6.5% of naive CD4, approximately 3.6% of naive CD8, 2% to 2.5% of memory CD4, and roughly 0.4% of memory CD8 clonotypes were shared. Compared with non-shared clonotypes, the clonotypes found in all four sorted-subset donors had higher generation probabilities. Naive subsets generally had larger estimated clonotype richness than memory subsets did. Based on pairwise subsampling, the degree of clonotype sharing among donors was expected to be affected by sequencing depth. Even with the large sequencing depth, rarefaction of the sorted-subset datasets indicated that sequencing was incomplete.

CD8 naive samples consisted of CD45RO-negative cells that were positively selected for CCR7, yielding a CD45RA+CCR7+ population without TemRA cells. The donors were healthy, HIV-negative adults with no recently reported acute infections or vaccinations. Every donor was a Caucasian adult residing in Nashville, Tennessee, USA. Blood was obtained by leukapheresis, after which PBMCs were separated by Ficoll-Histopaque density gradient centrifugation and cryopreserved in liquid nitrogen vapor phase. Analytical flow cytometry was used to check the purity and quantity of each magnetically sorted T cell population. From each sorted fraction, genomic DNA was isolated and quantified by UV absorbance on a Nanodrop 2000c. CDR1 and CDR2 are drawn from the germline V gene (reference sequence): PRHDT, FYEKMQ. Reading from cysteine to phenylalanine, the CDR3 counts 14 amino acids. The entry retains the CDR3 DNA only, 42 bases that are in frame from base 1.

For this clone: The clone's antigen remains unknown. It has no much larger one-base neighbor in the sample; base qualities were not kept.

Using the deep immunoSEQ assay, multiplex PCR amplified TCR CDR3 regions from genomic DNA. Extracted genomic DNA from each cell subset was spread evenly across all wells of several immunoSEQ 96-well plates, with each plate serving as a replicate. For sorted subsets, 150 to 250 ng genomic DNA, equal to about 30,000 T cell genomes, was loaded into each replicate PCR. The purified libraries were quantified using a Qubit 3.0 fluorometer, sized with a Bioanalyzer 2100, and then quantified again using the KAPA Library Quantification kit. A separate single-read 150-cycle Illumina NextSeq 550 flow cell was used to sequence each immunoSEQ 96-well plate. The paper's data handling went like this. Because the immunoSEQ output included only junctional sequences and no quality scores, the filtering could not be the same as the filtering used for full-length reads. Sequences were annotated with PyIR, a Python wrapper for IgBLAST v1.9, using IMGT germline references to assign V/J genes and CDR3. Reads were removed for weak V/J assignments (E-value above 1e-6), missing CDR3, stop codons, out-of-frame junctions, or ambiguous translated residues. A V3J clonotype was defined by an identical inferred V gene, J gene, and CDR3 amino acid sequence. Percentage overlap between repertoires was calculated by dividing the number of shared unique clonotypes by the size of the smaller repertoire. Richness of each repertoire was evaluated using RTK rarefaction, the Chao1 estimator, and Recon v2.1 estimates of unobserved clonotypes. For all TCRbeta clonotypes obtained by the gDNA method from a handful of donors, generation probabilities were computed with OLGA. Imported from immuneACCESS, the table was reduced by TCRdb to in-frame sequences with V and J called. These copies leave out some clones; in studies compared against another copy, an unresolved V gene accounts for under half, and the cause of the remainder is not known. That table supplies the V and J calls and clone size; D and trimming were determined from the DNA. The sample yields 500,000 to 700,000 clones; approximately 95% were counted once. The ten top clones hold 0.095% to 0.14% of the sample.

The rearranged segments are TRBV13 and TRBJ2-5, with a weak D call of TRBD2 (6 bases match). The assigned J gene may be wrong: the sequence end matches TRBJ2-7 better. The TCR comes from a woman in her twenties or thirties in good health. Sequencing was performed on naive CD8+ T cells sorted from blood. The cell subset or site label corresponds to: CD45RA+CCR7+. CDR3 reads: CASSTRLGRYEQYF. The DNA sequence is given as TGTGCCAGCAGCACCCGACTAGGACGCTACGAGCAGTACTTC.